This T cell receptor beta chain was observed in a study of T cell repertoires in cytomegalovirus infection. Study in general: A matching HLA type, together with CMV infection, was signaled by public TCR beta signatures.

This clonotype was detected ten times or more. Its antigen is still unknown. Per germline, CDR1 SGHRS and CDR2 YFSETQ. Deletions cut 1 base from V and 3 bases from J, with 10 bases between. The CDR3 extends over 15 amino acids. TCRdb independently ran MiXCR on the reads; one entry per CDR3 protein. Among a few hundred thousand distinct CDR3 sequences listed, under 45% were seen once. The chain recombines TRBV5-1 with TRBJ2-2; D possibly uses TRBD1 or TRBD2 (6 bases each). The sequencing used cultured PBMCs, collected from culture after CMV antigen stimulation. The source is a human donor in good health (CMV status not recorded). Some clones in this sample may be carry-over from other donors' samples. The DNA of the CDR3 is TGCGCCAGCAGCTTGACCGGGGGCGACACCGGGGAGCTGTTTTTT. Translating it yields CASSLTGGDTGELFF.